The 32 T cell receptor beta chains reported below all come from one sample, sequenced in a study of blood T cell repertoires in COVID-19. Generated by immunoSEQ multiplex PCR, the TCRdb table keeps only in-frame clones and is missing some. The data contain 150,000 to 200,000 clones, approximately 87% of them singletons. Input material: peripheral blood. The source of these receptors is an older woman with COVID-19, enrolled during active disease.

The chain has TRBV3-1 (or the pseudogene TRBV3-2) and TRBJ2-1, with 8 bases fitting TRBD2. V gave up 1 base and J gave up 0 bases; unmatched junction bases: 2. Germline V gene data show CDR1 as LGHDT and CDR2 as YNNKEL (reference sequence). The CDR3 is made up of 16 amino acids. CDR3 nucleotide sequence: TGTGCCAGCAGCCAAGGCGGGAGGAGCTCCTACAATGAGCAGTTCTTC. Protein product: CASSQGGRSSYNEQFF.

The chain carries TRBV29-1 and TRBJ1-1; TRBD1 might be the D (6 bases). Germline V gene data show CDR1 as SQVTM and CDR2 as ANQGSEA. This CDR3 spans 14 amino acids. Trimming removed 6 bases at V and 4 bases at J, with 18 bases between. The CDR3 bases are TGCAGCGTGGTTGAAACAGGGCTTGGCACTGAAGCTTTCTTT. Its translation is CSVVETGLGTEAFF.

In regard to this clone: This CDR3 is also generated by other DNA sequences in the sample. The CDR3 DNA reads TGTGCCAGTAGTATCTCTACGGGGGATTCACCCCTCCACTTT. This encodes CASSISTGDSPLHF. The rearrangement links TRBV19 to TRBJ1-6, with a weak D call TRBD1 (5 bases). V was trimmed by 3 bases and J by 8 bases, leaving 11 bases between them. Per the germline V gene, CDR1 is LNHDA and CDR2 is SQIVND (reference sequence). The CDR3 totals 14 residues.

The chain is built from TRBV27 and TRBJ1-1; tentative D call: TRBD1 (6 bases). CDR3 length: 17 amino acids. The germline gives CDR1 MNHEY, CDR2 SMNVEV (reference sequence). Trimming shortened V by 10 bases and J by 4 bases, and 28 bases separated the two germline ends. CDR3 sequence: CATLKAPPLIGGTEAFF. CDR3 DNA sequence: TGTGCCACCCTCAAGGCTCCCCCCCTAATAGGGGGCACTGAAGCTTTCTTT.

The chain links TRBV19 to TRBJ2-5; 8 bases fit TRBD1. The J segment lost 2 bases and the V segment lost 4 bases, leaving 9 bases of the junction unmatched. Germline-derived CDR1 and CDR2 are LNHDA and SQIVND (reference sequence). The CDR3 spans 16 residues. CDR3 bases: TGTGCCAGTAGTAACCGGCAGGGGGCTGAGCAAGAGACCCAGTACTTC. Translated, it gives CASSNRQGAEQETQYF.

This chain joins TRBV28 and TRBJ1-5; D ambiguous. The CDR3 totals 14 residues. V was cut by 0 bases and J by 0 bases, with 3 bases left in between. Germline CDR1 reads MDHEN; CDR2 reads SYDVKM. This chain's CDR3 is CASSLWSSNQPQHF. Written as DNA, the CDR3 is TGTGCCAGCAGTTTATGGAGTAGCAATCAGCCCCAGCATTTT.

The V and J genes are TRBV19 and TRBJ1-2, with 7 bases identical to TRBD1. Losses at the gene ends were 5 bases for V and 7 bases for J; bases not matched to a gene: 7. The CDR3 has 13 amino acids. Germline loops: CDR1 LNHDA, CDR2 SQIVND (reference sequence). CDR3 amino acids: CASSGQGGSGYTF. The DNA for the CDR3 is TGTGCCAGTAGTGGCCAGGGGGGTAGTGGCTACACCTTC.

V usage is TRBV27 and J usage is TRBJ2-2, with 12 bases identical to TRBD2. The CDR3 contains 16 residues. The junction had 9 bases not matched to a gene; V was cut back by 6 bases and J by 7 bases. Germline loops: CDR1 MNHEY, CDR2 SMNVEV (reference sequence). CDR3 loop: CASRGTTSGSDGELFF. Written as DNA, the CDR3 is TGTGCCAGCAGGGGGACGACTAGCGGGAGTGACGGGGAGCTGTTTTTT.

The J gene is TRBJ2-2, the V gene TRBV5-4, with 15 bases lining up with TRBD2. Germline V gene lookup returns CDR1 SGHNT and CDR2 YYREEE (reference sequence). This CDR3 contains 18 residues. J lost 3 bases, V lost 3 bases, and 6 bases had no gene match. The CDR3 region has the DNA TGTGCCAGCAGCTCCCCCGGGACTAGCGGGAGGCACACCGGGGAGCTGTTTTTT. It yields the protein CASSSPGTSGRHTGELFF.

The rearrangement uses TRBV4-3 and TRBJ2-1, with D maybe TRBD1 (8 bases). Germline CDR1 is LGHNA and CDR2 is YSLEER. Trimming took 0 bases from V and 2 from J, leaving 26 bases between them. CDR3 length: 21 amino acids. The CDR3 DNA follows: TGCGCCAGCAGCCAAGAAGTATCCGCAGGGGGCCCTAGCGGAGCCTACAATGAGCAGTTCTTC. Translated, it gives CASSQEVSAGGPSGAYNEQFF.

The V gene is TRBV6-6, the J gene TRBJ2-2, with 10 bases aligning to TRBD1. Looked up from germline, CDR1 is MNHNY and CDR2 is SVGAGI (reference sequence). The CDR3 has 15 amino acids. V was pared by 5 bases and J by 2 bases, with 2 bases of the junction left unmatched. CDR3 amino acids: CASSRQGANTGELFF. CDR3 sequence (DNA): TGTGCCAGCAGTAGACAGGGGGCCAACACCGGGGAGCTGTTTTTT.

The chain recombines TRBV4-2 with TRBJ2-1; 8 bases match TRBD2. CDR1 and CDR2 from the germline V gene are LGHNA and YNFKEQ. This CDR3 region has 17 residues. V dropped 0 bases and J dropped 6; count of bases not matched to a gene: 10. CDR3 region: CASSQDSPGGLFNEQFF. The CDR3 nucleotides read TGTGCCAGCAGCCAAGATTCTCCGGGAGGGCTCTTCAATGAGCAGTTCTTC.

The chain's CDR3 is CSVAISGLGTGELFF. CDR3 nucleotide sequence: TGCAGCGTTGCAATTAGCGGTTTAGGGACCGGGGAGCTGTTTTTT. This chain links TRBV29-1 with TRBJ2-2, with D maybe TRBD2 (6 bases). V was clipped by 4 bases and J by 5 bases, with 17 bases between them. This CDR3 comprises 15 residues. In germline, CDR1 is SQVTM, CDR2 ANQGSEA.

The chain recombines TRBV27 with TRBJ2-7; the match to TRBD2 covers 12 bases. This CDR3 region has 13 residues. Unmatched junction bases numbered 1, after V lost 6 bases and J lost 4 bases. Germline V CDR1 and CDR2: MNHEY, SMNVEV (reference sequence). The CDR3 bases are TGTGCCAGCAGCGGACTAGCGGGGTACGAGCAGTACTTC. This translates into CASSGLAGYEQYF.

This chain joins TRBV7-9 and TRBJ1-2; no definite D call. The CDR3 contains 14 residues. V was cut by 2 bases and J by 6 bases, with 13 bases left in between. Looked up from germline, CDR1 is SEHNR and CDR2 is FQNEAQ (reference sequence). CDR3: CASSLSGESNGYTF. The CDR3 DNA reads TGTGCCAGCAGCTTATCCGGGGAATCGAATGGCTACACCTTC.

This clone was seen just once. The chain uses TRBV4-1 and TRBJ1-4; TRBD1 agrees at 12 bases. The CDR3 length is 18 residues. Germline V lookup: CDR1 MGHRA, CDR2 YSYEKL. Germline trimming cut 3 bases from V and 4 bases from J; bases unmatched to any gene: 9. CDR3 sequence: CASSQAPGQGARNEKLFF. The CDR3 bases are TGCGCCAGCAGCCAGGCACCGGGACAGGGGGCCCGTAATGAAAAACTGTTTTTT.

CDR3 protein: CAWSRGGYGYTF. The CDR3 nucleotides are TGTGCCTGGAGTAGGGGGGGCTATGGCTACACCTTC. This sequence joins TRBV30 and TRBJ1-2, with a tentative D call TRBD1 (6 bases). Germline V gene data show CDR1 as GTSNPN and CDR2 as SVGIG (reference sequence). CDR3 length: 12 amino acids. With 2 bases removed from V and 4 bases from J, the gap between germline ends came to 8 bases.

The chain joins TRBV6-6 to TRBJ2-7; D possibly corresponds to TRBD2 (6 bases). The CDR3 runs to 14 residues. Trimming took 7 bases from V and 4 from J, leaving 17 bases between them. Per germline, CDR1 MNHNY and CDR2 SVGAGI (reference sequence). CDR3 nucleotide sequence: TGTGCCAGCAACCTCGGGAGTGTGGCGTACGAGCAGTACTTC. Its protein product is CASNLGSVAYEQYF.

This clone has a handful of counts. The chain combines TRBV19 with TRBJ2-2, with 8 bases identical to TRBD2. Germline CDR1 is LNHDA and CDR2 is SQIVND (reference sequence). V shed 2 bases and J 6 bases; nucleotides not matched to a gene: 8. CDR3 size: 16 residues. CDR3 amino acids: CASSITEREFSGELFF. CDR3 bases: TGTGCCAGTAGTATAACGGAGCGGGAGTTTTCCGGGGAGCTGTTTTTT.

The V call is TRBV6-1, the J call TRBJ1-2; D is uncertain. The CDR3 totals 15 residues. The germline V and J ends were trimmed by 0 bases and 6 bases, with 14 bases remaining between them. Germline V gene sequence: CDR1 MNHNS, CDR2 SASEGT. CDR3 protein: CASSEAPPDRDGYTF. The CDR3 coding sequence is TGTGCCAGCAGTGAAGCGCCCCCTGATCGGGATGGCTACACCTTC.

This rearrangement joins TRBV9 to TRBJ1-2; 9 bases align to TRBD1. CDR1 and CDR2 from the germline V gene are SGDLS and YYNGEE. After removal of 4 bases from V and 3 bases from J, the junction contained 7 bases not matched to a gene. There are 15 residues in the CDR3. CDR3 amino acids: CASSLQGAPDYGYTF. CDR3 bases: TGTGCCAGCAGCTTACAGGGGGCGCCCGACTATGGCTACACCTTC. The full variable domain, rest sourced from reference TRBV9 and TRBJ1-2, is DSGVTQTPKHLITATGQRVTLRCSPRSGDLSVYWYQQSLDQGLQFLIQYYNGEERAKGNILERFSAQQFPDLHSELNLSSLELGDSALYFCASSLQGAPDYGYTFGSGTRLTVV.

The CDR3 DNA is TGCGCCAGCAGCTTGGAGAGGGATACACTAAATACGCAGTATTTT. Residues: CASSLERDTLNTQYF. The rearrangement joins TRBV5-1 to TRBJ2-3; D might be TRBD2 (5 bases). The germline V gene has CDR1 SGHRS and CDR2 YFSETQ. The CDR3 runs 15 residues. The V gene lost 0 bases and the J gene lost 7 bases, with 15 bases spanning the gap.

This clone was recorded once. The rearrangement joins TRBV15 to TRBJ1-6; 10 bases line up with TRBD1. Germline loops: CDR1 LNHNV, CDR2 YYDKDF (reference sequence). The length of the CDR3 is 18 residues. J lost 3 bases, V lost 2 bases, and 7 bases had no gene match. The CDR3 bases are TGTGCCACCAGCAGATCTCCCGGGACAGGGGTCTATAATTCACCCCTCCACTTT. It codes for CATSRSPGTGVYNSPLHF.

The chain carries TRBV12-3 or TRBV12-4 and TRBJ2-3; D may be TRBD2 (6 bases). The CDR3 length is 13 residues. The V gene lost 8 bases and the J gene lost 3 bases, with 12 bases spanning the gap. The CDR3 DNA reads TGTGCCAGCGGAATACTAGCAACAGATACGCAGTATTTT. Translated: CASGILATDTQYF.

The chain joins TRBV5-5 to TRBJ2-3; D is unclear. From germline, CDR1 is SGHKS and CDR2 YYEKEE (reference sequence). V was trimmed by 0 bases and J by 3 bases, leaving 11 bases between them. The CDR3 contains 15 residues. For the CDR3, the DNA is TGTGCCAGCAGCTTGGCCATGGTAGCAACAGATACGCAGTATTTT. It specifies CASSLAMVATDTQYF.

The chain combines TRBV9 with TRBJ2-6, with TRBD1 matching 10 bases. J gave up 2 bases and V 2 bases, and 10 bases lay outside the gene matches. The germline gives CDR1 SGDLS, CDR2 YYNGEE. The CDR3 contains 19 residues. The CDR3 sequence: CASSVRTGTGVAGANVLTF. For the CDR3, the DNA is TGTGCCAGCAGCGTGAGGACCGGGACAGGGGTCGCTGGGGCCAACGTCCTGACTTTC. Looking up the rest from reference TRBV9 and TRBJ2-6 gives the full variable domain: DSGVTQTPKHLITATGQRVTLRCSPRSGDLSVYWYQQSLDQGLQFLIQYYNGEERAKGNILERFSAQQFPDLHSELNLSSLELGDSALYFCASSVRTGTGVAGANVLTFGAGSRLTVL.

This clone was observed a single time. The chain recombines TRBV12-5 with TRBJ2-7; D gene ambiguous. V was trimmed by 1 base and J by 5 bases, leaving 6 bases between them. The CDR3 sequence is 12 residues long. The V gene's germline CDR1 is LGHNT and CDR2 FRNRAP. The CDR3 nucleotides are TGTGCTAGTGGTTTGGACACCGACGAGCAGTACTTC. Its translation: CASGLDTDEQYF. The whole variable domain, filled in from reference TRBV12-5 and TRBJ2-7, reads DARVTQTPRHKVTEMGQEVTMRCQPILGHNTVFWYRQTMMQGLELLAYFRNRAPLDDSGMPKDRFSAEMPDATLATLKIQPSEPRDSAVYFCASGLDTDEQYFGPGTRLTVT.

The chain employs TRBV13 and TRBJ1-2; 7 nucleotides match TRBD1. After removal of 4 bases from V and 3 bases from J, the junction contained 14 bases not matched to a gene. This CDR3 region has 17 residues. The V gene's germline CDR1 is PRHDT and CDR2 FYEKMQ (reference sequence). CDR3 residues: CASSSNRDRVTYYGYTF. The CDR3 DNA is TGTGCCAGCAGCTCGAACCGGGACAGAGTGACTTACTATGGCTACACCTTC.

CDR3 sequence reads: CATRQGWNTEAFF. As DNA, the CDR3 is TGTGCCACGAGACAGGGATGGAACACTGAAGCTTTCTTT. This chain joins TRBV3-1 (or the pseudogene TRBV3-2) and TRBJ1-1; the match to TRBD1 covers 7 bases. V lost 10 bases, J lost 1 base, and 6 bases stayed unmatched. Per germline, CDR1 LGHDT and CDR2 YNNKEL (reference sequence). CDR3 length: 13 amino acids.

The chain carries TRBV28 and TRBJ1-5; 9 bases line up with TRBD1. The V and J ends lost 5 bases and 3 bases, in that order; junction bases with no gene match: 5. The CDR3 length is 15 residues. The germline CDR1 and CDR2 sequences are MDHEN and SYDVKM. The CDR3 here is CASSTGTGFNQPQHF. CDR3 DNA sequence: TGTGCCAGCAGTACAGGGACAGGGTTCAATCAGCCCCAGCATTTT.

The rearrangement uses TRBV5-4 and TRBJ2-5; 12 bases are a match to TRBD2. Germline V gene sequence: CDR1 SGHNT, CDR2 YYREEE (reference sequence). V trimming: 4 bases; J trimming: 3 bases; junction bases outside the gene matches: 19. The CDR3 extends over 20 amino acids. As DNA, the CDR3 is TGTGCCAGCAGCCACAGACTAGCGGGAGTGTCTCTACGTGTCAAAGAGACCCAGTACTTC. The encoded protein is CASSHRLAGVSLRVKETQYF.

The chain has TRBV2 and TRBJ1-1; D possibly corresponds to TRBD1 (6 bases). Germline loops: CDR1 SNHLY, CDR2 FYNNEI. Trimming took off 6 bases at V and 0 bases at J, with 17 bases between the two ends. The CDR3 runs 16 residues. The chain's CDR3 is CASRSPQGRLNTEAFF. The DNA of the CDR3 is TGTGCCAGCAGATCGCCACAGGGTAGGTTGAACACTGAAGCTTTCTTT.